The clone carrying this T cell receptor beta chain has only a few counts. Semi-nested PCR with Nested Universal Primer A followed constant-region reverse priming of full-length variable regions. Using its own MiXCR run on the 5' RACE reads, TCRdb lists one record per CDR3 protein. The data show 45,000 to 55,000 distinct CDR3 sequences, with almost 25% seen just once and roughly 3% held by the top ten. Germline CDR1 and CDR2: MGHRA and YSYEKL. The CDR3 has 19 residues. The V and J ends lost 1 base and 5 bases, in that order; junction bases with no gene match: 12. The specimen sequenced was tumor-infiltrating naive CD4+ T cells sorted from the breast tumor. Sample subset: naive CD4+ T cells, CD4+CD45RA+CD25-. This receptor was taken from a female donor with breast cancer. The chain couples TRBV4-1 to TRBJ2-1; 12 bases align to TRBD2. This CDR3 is CASSQGRLAGDFKHNEQFF. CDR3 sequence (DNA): TGCGCCAGCAGCCAAGGAAGACTAGCGGGAGATTTTAAACACAATGAGCAGTTCTTC.